This T cell receptor beta chain appears in the sequencing data of a study of cytomegalovirus exposure and HLA in healthy donors. Primers included in the PCR were 60 Vbeta and 13 Jbeta primers. Some clones are missing from TCRdb's copy, which holds only in-frame ones; the method was immunoSEQ multiplex PCR. Of around 140,000 clones in the sample, about 83% are singletons; the top ten hold 13%. This TCR derives from a middle-aged man in good health and CMV-seropositive. Sequenced material: PBMCs.

Here the CDR3 reads CASSERGEETQYF. The CDR3 DNA reads TGTGCCAGCAGTGAACGGGGAGAGGAGACCCAGTACTTC. The chain is built from TRBV6-1 and TRBJ2-5; D is possibly TRBD2 (5 bases). Between the trimmed V and J ends, which lost 2 bases and 5 bases, there was a span of 9 bases. Germline V gene data show CDR1 as MNHNS and CDR2 as SASEGT. CDR3 size: 13 residues.